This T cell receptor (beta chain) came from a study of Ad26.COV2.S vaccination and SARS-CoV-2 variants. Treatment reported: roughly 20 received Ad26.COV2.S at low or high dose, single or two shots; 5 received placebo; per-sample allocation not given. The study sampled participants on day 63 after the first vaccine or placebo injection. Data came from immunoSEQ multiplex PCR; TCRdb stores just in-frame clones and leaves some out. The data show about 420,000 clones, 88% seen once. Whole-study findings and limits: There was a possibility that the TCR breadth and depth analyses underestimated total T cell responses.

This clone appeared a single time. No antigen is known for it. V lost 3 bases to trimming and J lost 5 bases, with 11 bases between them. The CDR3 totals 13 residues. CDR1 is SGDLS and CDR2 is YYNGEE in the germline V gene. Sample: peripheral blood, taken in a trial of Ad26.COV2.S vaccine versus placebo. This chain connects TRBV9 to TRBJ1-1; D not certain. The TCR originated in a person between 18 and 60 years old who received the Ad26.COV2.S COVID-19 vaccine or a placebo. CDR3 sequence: CASSANLGTEAFF. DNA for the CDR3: TGTGCCAGCAGCGCCAACCTCGGGACTGAAGCTTTCTTT. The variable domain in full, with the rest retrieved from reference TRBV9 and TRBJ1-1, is DSGVTQTPKHLITATGQRVTLRCSPRSGDLSVYWYQQSLDQGLQFLIQYYNGEERAKGNILERFSAQQFPDLHSELNLSSLELGDSALYFCASSANLGTEAFFGQGTRLTVV.